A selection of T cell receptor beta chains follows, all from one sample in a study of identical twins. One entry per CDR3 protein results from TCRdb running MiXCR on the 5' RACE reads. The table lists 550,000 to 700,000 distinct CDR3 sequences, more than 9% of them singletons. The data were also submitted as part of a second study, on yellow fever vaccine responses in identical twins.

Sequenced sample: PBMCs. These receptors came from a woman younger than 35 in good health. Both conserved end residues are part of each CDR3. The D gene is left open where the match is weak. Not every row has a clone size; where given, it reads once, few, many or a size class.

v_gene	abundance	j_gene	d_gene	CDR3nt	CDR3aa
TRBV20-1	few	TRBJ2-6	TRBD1	TGCAGTGCTAGTAGGGACAGGATTGAGACCTCTGGGGCCAACGTCCTGACTTTC	CSASRDRIETSGANVLTF
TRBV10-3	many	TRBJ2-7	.	TGTGCCATCACCGACAACCCCTACGAGCAGTACTTC	CAITDNPYEQYF
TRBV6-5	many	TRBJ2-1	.	TGTGCCAGCAGTTATATCGGGACACCCTACAATGAGCAGTTCTTC	CASSYIGTPYNEQFF
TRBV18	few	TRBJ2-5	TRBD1	TGTGCCAGCTCACCAGGGACAGGGGGCGATGAGACCCAGTACTTC	CASSPGTGGDETQYF
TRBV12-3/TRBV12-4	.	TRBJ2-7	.	TGTGCCAGCTCCGAGCGGGCCCTCCCCTCCTACGAGCAGTACTTC	CASSERALPSYEQYF
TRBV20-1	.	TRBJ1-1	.	TGCAGTGCTAGACCCCAGATGAACACTGAAGCTTTCTTT	CSARPQMNTEAFF
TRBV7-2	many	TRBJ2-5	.	TGTGCCAGCAGCCAACAGCGCCAAGAGACCCAGTACTTC	CASSQQRQETQYF
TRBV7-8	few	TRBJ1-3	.	TGTGCCAGCAGCTTGGAGGGGCGAATCGGAAACACCATATATTTT	CASSLEGRIGNTIYF
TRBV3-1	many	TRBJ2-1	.	TGTGCCAGCAGCGTAACACAGGACAATGAGCAGTTCTTC	CASSVTQDNEQFF
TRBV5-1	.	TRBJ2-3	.	TGCGCCAGCAGCACCACAGGGAGAGATACGCAGTATTTT	CASSTTGRDTQYF
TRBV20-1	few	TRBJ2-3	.	TGCAGTGCTAGAGATCTAGGTCTGGGCACAGATACGCAGTATTTT	CSARDLGLGTDTQYF
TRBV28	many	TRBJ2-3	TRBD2	TGTGCCAGCCGCTTGGGGGGGACAGATACGCAGTATTTT	CASRLGGTDTQYF
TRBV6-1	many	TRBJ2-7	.	TGTGCCAGCAGTCGTAGGGGTTCCCGGAATTACGAGCAGTACTTC	CASSRRGSRNYEQYF
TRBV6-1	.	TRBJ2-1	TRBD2	TGTGCCAGCGCGACCGGGACTAGCGTAAATGAGCAGTTCTTC	CASATGTSVNEQFF
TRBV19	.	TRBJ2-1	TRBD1	TGTGCCACCACTAACGGTAGGGGGCACAATGAGCAGTTCTTC	CATTNGRGHNEQFF
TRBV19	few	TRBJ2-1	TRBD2	TGTGCCAGTAGTATACGGGGACTAGCGGGAGGGCCGCCTTCCTACAATGAGCAGTTCTTC	CASSIRGLAGGPPSYNEQFF
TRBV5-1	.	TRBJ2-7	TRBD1	TGCGCCACCGGGAATGGGATGGGACAGGGGACCTACGAGCAGTACTTC	CATGNGMGQGTYEQYF
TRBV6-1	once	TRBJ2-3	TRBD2	TGTGCCAGCAGTCTCCATGGCGCGGGGGGGCCCGGAGATACGCAGTATTTT	CASSLHGAGGPGDTQYF
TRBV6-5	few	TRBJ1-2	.	TGTGCCAGCAGCAAACCGGGACACCTGTATGGCTACACCTTC	CASSKPGHLYGYTF
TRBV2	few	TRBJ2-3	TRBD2	TGTGCCAGCAGTGGGATTAGCGGGAGGATCTCAGATACGCAGTATTTT	CASSGISGRISDTQYF
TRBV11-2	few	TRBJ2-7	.	TGTGCCAGCAACCCACGGGCATTCTCCTACGAGCAGTACTTC	CASNPRAFSYEQYF
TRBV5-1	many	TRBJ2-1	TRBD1	TGCGCCAGCAGCATAAAACAGGGGGCAGCCTACAATGAGCAGTTCTTC	CASSIKQGAAYNEQFF
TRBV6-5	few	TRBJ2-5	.	TGTGCCAGCAGTTACTCGAGAAGTCTTAGGGGTCAAGAGACCCAGTACTTC	CASSYSRSLRGQETQYF
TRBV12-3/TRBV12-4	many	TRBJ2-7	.	TGTGCCAGCAGTTCCGGGACCGAGGGACTTTACGAGCAGTACTTC	CASSSGTEGLYEQYF
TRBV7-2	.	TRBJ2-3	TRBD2	TGTGCCAGCAGCATCGGACTAGCGGAAAGCACAGATACGCAGTATTTT	CASSIGLAESTDTQYF
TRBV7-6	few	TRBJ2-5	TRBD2	TGTGCCAGCAGCTTAGGTACTAGCGGGGGATACCAAGAGACCCAGTACTTC	CASSLGTSGGYQETQYF
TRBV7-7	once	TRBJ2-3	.	TGTGCTAGGAGCTTAGTCACGGAAACAGATACGCAGTATTTT	CARSLVTETDTQYF
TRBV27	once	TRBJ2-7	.	TGCACCAGCAGCCGAACAAGCGGACAGTCCTCGACCTACGAGCAGTACTTC	CTSSRTSGQSSTYEQYF
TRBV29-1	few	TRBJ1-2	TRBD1	TGCAGCGCCCAGACAGGGAGTTATGGCTACACCTTC	CSAQTGSYGYTF
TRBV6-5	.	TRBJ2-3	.	TGTGCCAGCAGTCACAAGGGATCGGGCACAGATACGCAGTATTTT	CASSHKGSGTDTQYF
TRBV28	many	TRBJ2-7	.	TGTGCCAGCAGGGCCACTCTCTACGAGCAGTACTTC	CASRATLYEQYF
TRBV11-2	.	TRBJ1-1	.	TGTGCCAGCGGAGATGGACGGGGATTGAACACTGAAGCTTTCTTT	CASGDGRGLNTEAFF
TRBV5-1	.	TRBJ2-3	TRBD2	TGCGCCAGCAGCTTAGGCCCGGGGGGTGCGCAGTATTTT	CASSLGPGGAQYF
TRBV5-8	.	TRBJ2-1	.	TGTGCCAGCAGCCGGGAAATAGTTAGGTCCTACAATGAGCAGTTCTTC	CASSREIVRSYNEQFF
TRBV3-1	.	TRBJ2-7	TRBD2	TGTGCCAGCAGCCAAGATCGGGTCAGGGACTACCACGAGCAGTACTTC	CASSQDRVRDYHEQYF
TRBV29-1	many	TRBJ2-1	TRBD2	TGCAGCGTTGAATCCCTAGCTAGCGGGGGCTACAATGAGCAGTTCTTC	CSVESLASGGYNEQFF
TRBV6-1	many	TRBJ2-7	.	TGTGCCAGCAGCCCTCTCCGACCCGTCTCCTACGAGCAGTACTTC	CASSPLRPVSYEQYF
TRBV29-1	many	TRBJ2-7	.	TGCAGCGTTCGCCGGGACACAGCCTACGAGCAGTACTTC	CSVRRDTAYEQYF
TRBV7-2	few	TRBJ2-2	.	TGTGCCAGCAGTTCGCAGGAGCGGAGAGGAACCGGGGAGCTGTTTTTT	CASSSQERRGTGELFF
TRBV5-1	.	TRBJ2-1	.	TGCGCCAGCAGCTCCTCGGAGTTAGCGGAGTACAATGAGCAGTTCTTC	CASSSSELAEYNEQFF
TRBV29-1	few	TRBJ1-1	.	TGCAGCGCCAGAGTCCAAGCGAACACTGAAGCTTTCTTT	CSARVQANTEAFF
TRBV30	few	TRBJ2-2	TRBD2	TGTGCCTGGAGGGCTTCCGGGACTAAGGTCGGGGAGCTGTTTTTT	CAWRASGTKVGELFF
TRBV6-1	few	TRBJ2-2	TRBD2	TGTGCCAGCACCAATACTAGCGGGAGGGCCAATTCTGGGGAGCTGTTTTTT	CASTNTSGRANSGELFF
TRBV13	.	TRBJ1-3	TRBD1	TGTGCCAGCAGCTTAAGGACAGGGACAGGCAACACCATATATTTT	CASSLRTGTGNTIYF
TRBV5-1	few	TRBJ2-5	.	TGCGCCAGCAGCCCCCGACCGGTAGAGACCCAGTACTTC	CASSPRPVETQYF
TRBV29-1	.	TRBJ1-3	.	TGCAGCGCCAGGTTGGACGGGAGTGGAAACACCATATATTTT	CSARLDGSGNTIYF
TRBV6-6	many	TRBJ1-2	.	TGTGCCAGCAGGAGGGAGGGGAACTATGGCTACACCTTC	CASRREGNYGYTF
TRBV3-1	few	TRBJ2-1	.	TGTGCCAGCAGCCAGAGCCTTACCGCCAGCAAGCAGTTCTTC	CASSQSLTASKQFF
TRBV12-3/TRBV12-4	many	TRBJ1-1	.	TGTGCCAGCAGTGGGGACGGCACTGAAGCTTTCTTT	CASSGDGTEAFF
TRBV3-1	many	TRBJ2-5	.	TGTGCCAGCAGTCTCTACACCCCAGACCAAGAGACCCAGTACTTC	CASSLYTPDQETQYF
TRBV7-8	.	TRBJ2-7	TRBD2	TGTGCCAGCAGCTTAGAAGGGCGGGGGAGCTACGAGCAGTACTTC	CASSLEGRGSYEQYF
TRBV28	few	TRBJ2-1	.	TGTGCCAGCGCTCAGGGGGGGGTCGTGGAGCAGTTCTTC	CASAQGGVVEQFF
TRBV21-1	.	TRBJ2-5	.	TGTGCCAGCAGCAGGACTCCGGGGTCGGATGATGAGACCCAGTACTTC	CASSRTPGSDDETQYF
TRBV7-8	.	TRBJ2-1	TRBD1	TGTGCCAGCAGGGGGACAGGGGGACACAATGAGCAGTTCTTC	CASRGTGGHNEQFF
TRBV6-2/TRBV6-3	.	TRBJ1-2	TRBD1	TGTGCCAGCAGTTACTCACCGGGACAGCTACCCACCTTC	CASSYSPGQLPTF
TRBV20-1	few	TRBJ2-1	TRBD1	TGCAGTGCTAGGGGGGGGACAGGGGCCAATGAGCAGTTCTTC	CSARGGTGANEQFF
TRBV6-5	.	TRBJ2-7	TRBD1	TGTGCCAGCAGTTGGGACAGGGGAAATTGGGAGCAGTACTTC	CASSWDRGNWEQYF
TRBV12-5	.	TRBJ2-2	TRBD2	TGTGCTAGTGGTTCACTAGCGACGAACACCGGGGAGCTGTTTTTT	CASGSLATNTGELFF
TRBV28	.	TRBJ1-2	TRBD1	TGTGCCAGCAGCACCCCGGACAGGGTTTCGGGCTACACCTTC	CASSTPDRVSGYTF
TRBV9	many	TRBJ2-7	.	TGTGCCAGCAGCGTAGAAGGCAGCGAAGCCTACGAGCAGTACTTC	CASSVEGSEAYEQYF